Each of the 25 T cell receptor beta chains below was sequenced from the same sample in a study of monozygotic twins with cystic fibrosis. Method: immunoSEQ multiplex PCR; TCRdb's copy keeps in-frame clones and lacks some. The sample consists of just over 35,000 clones, around nine tenths of them appearing once. Sequencing was carried out using blood. The receptors here all came from a boy aged 2 to 10 with cystic fibrosis.

This chain links TRBV19 with TRBJ1-2; tentatively, D is TRBD1 (6 bases). This CDR3 has 14 residues. Trimming pared 3 bases from V and 6 bases from J, leaving 14 bases between. Germline V gene sequence: CDR1 LNHDA, CDR2 SQIVND (reference sequence). This CDR3 reads CASSIAGGGNGYTF. CDR3 DNA sequence: TGTGCCAGTAGTATTGCTGGGGGCGGAAATGGCTACACCTTC.

The genes are TRBV5-1 and TRBJ2-5; D is undetermined. This CDR3 is 14 amino acids long. Germline CDR1 and CDR2: SGHRS and YFSETQ. V lost 0 bases and J 4 bases, leaving 10 bases between the germline ends. The CDR3 protein is CASSLVWFSETQYF. In DNA, the CDR3 is TGCGCCAGCAGCTTGGTCTGGTTTTCAGAGACCCAGTACTTC.

V is TRBV5-6 and J is TRBJ1-5; D call uncertain. CDR3 size: 14 residues. From germline, CDR1 is SGHDT and CDR2 YYEEEE. V lost 2 bases, J lost 5 bases, and 11 bases lay in between. The DNA of the CDR3 is TGTGCCAGCAGCTTAGTAGGGTATGATCAGCCCCAGCATTTT. It encodes CASSLVGYDQPQHF.

This chain links TRBV10-3 with TRBJ2-7; no definite D call. The CDR3 is made up of 14 amino acids. From germline, CDR1 is ENHRY and CDR2 SYGVKD. With 1 base removed from V and 2 bases from J, the gap between germline ends came to 9 bases. CDR3 residues: CAISEYPGTYEQYF. As DNA, the CDR3 is TGTGCCATCAGTGAGTACCCGGGTACCTACGAGCAGTACTTC.

This clone was recorded only once. V gene TRBV5-5 combines with J gene TRBJ2-7; no reliable D call. The CDR3 sequence is 14 residues long. The ends were cut back, 4 bases at V and 0 bases at J, with 11 bases in the middle. From germline, CDR1 is SGHKS and CDR2 YYEKEE (reference sequence). The CDR3: CASSQGVGSYEQYF. DNA for the CDR3: TGTGCCAGCAGCCAAGGAGTAGGCTCCTACGAGCAGTACTTC.

This clone was seen a handful of times. V and J are TRBV10-3 and TRBJ1-1, with TRBD1 as a possible D gene (6 bases). The CDR3 consists of 15 residues. Trimming left V 0 bases short and J 4 bases short, with 12 bases between. Germline V gives CDR1 ENHRY, CDR2 SYGVKD. The CDR3: CAISESDHRATEAFF. As DNA, the CDR3 is TGTGCCATCAGTGAGTCGGACCACAGGGCCACTGAAGCTTTCTTT.

The rearrangement links TRBV27 to TRBJ2-7; D is perhaps TRBD1 or TRBD2 (5 bases each). The CDR3 has 12 amino acids. CDR1 is MNHEY and CDR2 is SMNVEV in the germline V gene (reference sequence). Trimming removed 9 bases at V and 1 base at J, with 10 bases between. CDR3 DNA: TGTGCCAGTTGGGACGGATCCTACGAGCAGTACTTC. This sequence encodes CASWDGSYEQYF.

CDR3 loop: CASSPDRFPQPQHF. In nucleotides, the CDR3 is TGTGCCAGCAGCCCCGACAGGTTTCCTCAGCCCCAGCATTTT. This sequence joins TRBV11-3 and TRBJ1-5, with D perhaps TRBD1 (6 bases). V was clipped by 5 bases and J by 6 bases, with 14 bases between them. The CDR3 covers 14 residues. Germline CDR1 is SGHNT and CDR2 is YENEEA.

CDR3 sequence: CASSQDPDRDSPLHF. The CDR3 DNA sequence: TGCGCCAGCAGCCAAGATCCGGACAGGGATTCACCCCTCCACTTT. This chain uses TRBV4-3 with TRBJ1-6, with TRBD1 identical over 8 bases. Germline trimming cut 0 bases from V and 8 bases from J; bases unmatched to any gene: 3. CDR1 and CDR2 (germline): LGHNA, YSLEER. The CDR3 sequence is 15 residues long.

V is TRBV7-2 and J is TRBJ1-5; TRBD1 might be the D (5 bases). Deletions cut 4 bases from V and 7 bases from J, with 17 bases between. The CDR3 extends over 15 amino acids. Germline V gene data show CDR1 as SGHTA and CDR2 as FQGNSA. CDR3 DNA: TGTGCCAGCAGCTACCTCGGAGGGCAGGGACAGCCCCAGCATTTT. Its translation is CASSYLGGQGQPQHF.

The chain carries TRBV7-2 and TRBJ1-5; 10 bases are a match to TRBD1. Trimming removed 3 bases from V and 2 bases from J; junction bases left unmatched: 4. Germline V gene data show CDR1 as SGHTA and CDR2 as FQGNSA. The CDR3 runs 16 residues. Written as DNA, the CDR3 is TGTGCCAGCAGCTTTACCGGGACAGGGGGCAATCAGCCCCAGCATTTT. Residues: CASSFTGTGGNQPQHF.

This CDR3 is CASSLVGSGNYEQYF. CDR3 in DNA: TGTGCCAGCAGCCTGGTTGGCTCGGGGAACTACGAGCAGTACTTC. The chain couples TRBV11-2 to TRBJ2-7; a possible D gene is TRBD2 (5 bases). V was trimmed by 5 bases and J by 3 bases, leaving 17 bases between them. CDR3 length equals 15 residues. In germline, CDR1 is SGHAT, CDR2 FQNNGV.

The J gene is TRBJ2-3, the V gene TRBV29-1, with 9 bases that match TRBD2. This CDR3 region has 15 residues. After removal of 0 bases from V and 5 bases from J, the junction contained 6 bases not matched to a gene. The germline CDR1 and CDR2 sequences are SQVTM and ANQGSEA. CDR3 protein: CSVEDGGLAGDTQYF. The CDR3 DNA sequence: TGCAGCGTTGAAGATGGGGGACTAGCAGGAGATACGCAGTATTTT.

The V and J genes are TRBV5-8 and TRBJ2-6; D uncertain. The germline CDR1 and CDR2 sequences are SGHTS and YDEGEE. Trimming removed 0 bases at V and 0 bases at J, with 13 bases between. There are 18 residues in the CDR3. The CDR3 loop is CASSLALRSLSGANVLTF. CDR3 coding DNA: TGTGCCAGCAGCTTGGCCTTAAGAAGCCTCTCTGGGGCCAACGTCCTGACTTTC. The whole variable domain, filled in from reference TRBV5-8 and TRBJ2-6, reads EAGVTQSPTHLIKTRGQQATLRCSPISGHTSVYWYQQALGLGLQFLLWYDEGEERNRGNFPPRFSGRQFPNYSSELNVNALELEDSALYLCASSLALRSLSGANVLTFGAGSRLTVL.

The chain carries TRBV7-6 and TRBJ2-7; a possible D gene is TRBD1 (5 bases). There are 16 residues in the CDR3. The germline V gene encodes CDR1 SGHVS and CDR2 FNYEAQ. Trimming shortened V by 1 base and J by 1 base, and 14 bases separated the two germline ends. CDR3 residues: CASSLGGHTTSYEQYF. The CDR3 bases are TGTGCCAGCAGCTTAGGTGGACATACGACGTCCTACGAGCAGTACTTC.

The chain is built from TRBV28 and TRBJ2-5; no firm D call. The better agreement between TRBJ2-7 and the DNA end casts doubt on the J call. CDR1 and CDR2 (germline): MDHEN, SYDVKM. The length of the CDR3 is 10 residues. The DNA of the CDR3 is TGTGCCAGCAGTCGATACGAGCAGTACTTC. It specifies CASSRYEQYF.

The chain links TRBV13 to TRBJ2-1; D possibly corresponds to TRBD1 (6 bases). From germline, CDR1 is PRHDT and CDR2 FYEKMQ (reference sequence). This CDR3 contains 13 residues. V dropped 6 bases and J dropped 4 bases, with 10 bases sitting between them. The CDR3: CASSYRDYNEQFF. Here the CDR3 DNA reads TGTGCCAGCAGTTACAGGGATTACAATGAGCAGTTCTTC.

V usage is TRBV21-1 and J usage is TRBJ2-7; TRBD1, the table's D call, was not compared with the DNA. TRBV21-1 is an annotated pseudogene. The CDR3 covers 13 residues. The CDR3 reads CASSKGQGYEQYF. The CDR3 bases are TGTGCCAGCAGCAAGGGACAGGGTTACGAGCAGTACTTC.

V gene TRBV27 combines with J gene TRBJ2-3, with 7 bases lining up with TRBD1. The CDR3 runs to 13 residues. Germline CDR1 and CDR2: MNHEY and SMNVEV (reference sequence). Trimming cost V 4 bases and J 5 bases; bases outside gene matches: 3. CDR3 sequence reads: CASSSYRGDTQYF. CDR3 DNA sequence: TGTGCCAGCAGTTCATACAGGGGAGATACGCAGTATTTT.

The J gene is TRBJ2-5, the V gene TRBV10-1; weak D call: TRBD1 (6 bases). Trimming pared 3 bases from V and 1 base from J, leaving 18 bases between. This CDR3 spans 17 amino acids. Germline assignment: CDR1 WNHNN and CDR2 SYGVQD (reference sequence). The CDR3 nucleotides are TGCGCCAGCAGTGAAAATAAGGGACAATATACCCAAGAGACCCAGTACTTC. This encodes CASSENKGQYTQETQYF.

Here the CDR3 reads CASSLGRPTEAFF. The CDR3 nucleotides read TGCGCCAGCAGCTTGGGGCGTCCGACTGAAGCTTTCTTT. The V gene is TRBV5-1, the J gene TRBJ1-1; no clear D gene. Germline loops: CDR1 SGHRS, CDR2 YFSETQ. V lost 0 bases and J 5 bases, leaving 8 bases between the germline ends. This CDR3 is 13 amino acids long. Using reference TRBV5-1 and TRBJ1-1 for the parts outside the CDR3, the full variable domain is KAGVTQTPRYLIKTRGQQVTLSCSPISGHRSVSWYQQTPGQGLQFLFEYFSETQRNKGNFPGRFSGRQFSNSRSEMNVSTLELGDSALYLCASSLGRPTEAFFGQGTRLTVV.

This sequence joins TRBV9 and TRBJ1-1; 7 bases align to TRBD1. Trimming took 0 bases from V and 1 from J; bases not matched to a gene: 3. Germline V gene lookup returns CDR1 SGDLS and CDR2 YYNGEE. The CDR3 is made up of 15 amino acids. Written as DNA, the CDR3 is TGTGCCAGCAGCGTAGCCTGGACAGGGAACACTGAAGCTTTCTTT. It is translated as CASSVAWTGNTEAFF.

The chain recombines TRBV7-9 with TRBJ1-1, with 7 bases identical to TRBD1. V gave up 0 bases and J gave up 4 bases; unmatched junction bases: 5. CDR3 length equals 15 residues. CDR1 and CDR2 (germline): SEHNR, FQNEAQ (reference sequence). In DNA, the CDR3 is TGTGCCAGCAGCTTAGCCCCAGGACAGGCCACTGAAGCTTTCTTT. It yields the protein CASSLAPGQATEAFF.

This chain's CDR3 is CASSFGGVTYEQYF. In nucleotides, the CDR3 is TGTGCCAGCAGTTTCGGGGGGGTTACCTACGAGCAGTACTTC. The chain is built from TRBV27 and TRBJ2-7; 8 positions agree with TRBD2. V lost 3 bases to trimming and J lost 2 bases; unmatched junction nucleotides: 3. The CDR3 sequence is 14 residues long. CDR1 is MNHEY and CDR2 is SMNVEV in the germline V gene (reference sequence).

This clone was detected only once. The J gene is TRBJ2-1, the V gene TRBV29-1, with no clear D. Trimming pared 3 bases from V and 5 bases from J, leaving 5 bases between. Germline V gene sequence: CDR1 SQVTM, CDR2 ANQGSEA. This CDR3 comprises 11 residues. The CDR3 coding sequence is TGCAGCGTTGAGTGGAACAATGAGCAGTTCTTC. This codes for CSVEWNNEQFF.